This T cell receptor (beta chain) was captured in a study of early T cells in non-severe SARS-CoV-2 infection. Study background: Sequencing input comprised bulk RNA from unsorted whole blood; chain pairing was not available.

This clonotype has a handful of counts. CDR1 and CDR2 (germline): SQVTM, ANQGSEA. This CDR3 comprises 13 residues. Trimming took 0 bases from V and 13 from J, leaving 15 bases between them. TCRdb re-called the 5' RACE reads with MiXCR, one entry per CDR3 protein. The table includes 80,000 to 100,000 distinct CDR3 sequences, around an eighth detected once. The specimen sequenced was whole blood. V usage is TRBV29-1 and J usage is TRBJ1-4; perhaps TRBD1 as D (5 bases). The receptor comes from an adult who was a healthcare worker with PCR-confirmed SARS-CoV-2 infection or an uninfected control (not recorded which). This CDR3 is CSVEEPAARGLFF. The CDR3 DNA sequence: TGCAGCGTTGAAGAACCAGCCGCGAGGGGACTGTTTTTT.